This TCR beta chain was sequenced in a study of cytomegalovirus exposure and HLA in healthy donors. Study summary: The roughly 100 million unique TCR beta sequences, from roughly 180 million T cells, were found by an earlier analysis.

Primers for the PCR totalled 60 Vbeta and 13 Jbeta. Some clones are missing from TCRdb's copy, which holds only in-frame ones; the method was immunoSEQ multiplex PCR. The sample consists of some 110,000 clones, 70% to 85% of them appearing once. The CDR3 loop spans 15 amino acids. Germline CDR1 and CDR2: MNHEY and SVGAGI. V lost 0 bases and J 4 bases, leaving 9 bases between the germline ends. Notes on the study in general: In vitro data verified three CMV-associated chains as specific for CMV antigens.

As regards this clone: Antigen specificity is unknown.

This receptor was identified in a woman in her forties or fifties in good health and CMV-seropositive. This chain uses TRBV6-5 with TRBJ1-4; TRBD1 might be the D (5 bases). Specimen: PBMCs. CDR3 coding DNA: TGTGCCAGCAGTTACTCGCGCCAGGGTAATGAAAAACTGTTTTTT. Translated: CASSYSRQGNEKLFF.